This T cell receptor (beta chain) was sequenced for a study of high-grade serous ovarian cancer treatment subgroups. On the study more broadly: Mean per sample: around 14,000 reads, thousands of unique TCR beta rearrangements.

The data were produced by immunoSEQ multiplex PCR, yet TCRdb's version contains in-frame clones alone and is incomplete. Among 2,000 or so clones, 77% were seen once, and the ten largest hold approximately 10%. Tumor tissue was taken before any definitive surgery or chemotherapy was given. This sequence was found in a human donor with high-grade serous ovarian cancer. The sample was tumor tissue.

As DNA, the CDR3 is TGTGCCAGTCAGGGGGCAGCTGGAAACACCATATATTTT. The encoded protein is CASQGAAGNTIYF. This chain uses TRBV6-1 with TRBJ1-3; 8 bases agree with TRBD1. Germline V gene data show CDR1 as MNHNS and CDR2 as SASEGT. This CDR3 comprises 13 residues. V trimming: 9 bases; J trimming: 2 bases; junction bases outside the gene matches: 3.